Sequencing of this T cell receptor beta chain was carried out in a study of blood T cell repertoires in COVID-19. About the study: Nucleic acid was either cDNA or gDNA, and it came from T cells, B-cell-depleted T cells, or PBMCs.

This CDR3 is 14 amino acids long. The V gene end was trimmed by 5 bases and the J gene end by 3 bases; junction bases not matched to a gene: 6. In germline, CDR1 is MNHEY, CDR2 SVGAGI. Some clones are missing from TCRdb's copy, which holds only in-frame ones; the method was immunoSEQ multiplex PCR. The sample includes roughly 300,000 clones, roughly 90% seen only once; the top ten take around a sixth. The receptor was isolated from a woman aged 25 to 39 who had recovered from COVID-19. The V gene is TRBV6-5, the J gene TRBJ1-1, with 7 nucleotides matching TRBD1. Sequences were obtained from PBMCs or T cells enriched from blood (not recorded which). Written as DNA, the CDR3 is TGTGCCAGCAGTAACAGGGGACGGTACACTGAAGCTTTCTTT. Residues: CASSNRGRYTEAFF.